This T cell receptor (beta chain) was retrieved from a study of blood T cell repertoires in COVID-19. Whole-study context: Sample material is recorded as cDNA or gDNA derived from T cells, B-cell-depleted T cells, or PBMCs.

Assay used: immunoSEQ multiplex PCR; TCRdb lists only in-frame clones, some missing. The data show 120,000 or so clones, around 80% seen once. This clone was observed a handful of times. The CDR3 is 15 residues long. From germline, CDR1 is LNHDA and CDR2 SQIVND (reference sequence). V lost 4 bases and J 4 bases, leaving 13 bases between the germline ends. The chain recombines TRBV19 with TRBJ2-2; possible D gene TRBD2, 5 bases. The sequencing input was peripheral blood. This clonotype was sampled from a man at least 80 years old with active or convalescent COVID-19. The CDR3 here is CASSTATAGTGELFF. The CDR3 DNA sequence: TGTGCCAGTAGTACCGCTACGGCGGGCACCGGGGAGCTGTTTTTT.